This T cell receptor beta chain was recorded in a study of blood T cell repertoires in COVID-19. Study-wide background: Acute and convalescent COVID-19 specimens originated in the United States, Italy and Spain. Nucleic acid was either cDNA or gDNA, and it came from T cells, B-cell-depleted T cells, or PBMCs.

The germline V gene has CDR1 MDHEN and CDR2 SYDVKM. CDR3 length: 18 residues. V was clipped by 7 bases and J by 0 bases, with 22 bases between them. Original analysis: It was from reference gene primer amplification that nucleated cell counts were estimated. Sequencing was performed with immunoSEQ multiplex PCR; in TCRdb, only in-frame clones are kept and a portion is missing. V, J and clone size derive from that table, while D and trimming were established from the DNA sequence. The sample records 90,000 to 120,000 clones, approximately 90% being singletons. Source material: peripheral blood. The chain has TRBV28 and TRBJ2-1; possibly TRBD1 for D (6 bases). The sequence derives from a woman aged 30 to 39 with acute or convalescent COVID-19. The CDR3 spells CASTQVGAITSSYNEQFF. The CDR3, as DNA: TGTGCCAGCACACAGGTGGGGGCTATAACAAGCTCCTACAATGAGCAGTTCTTC.